The 25 T cell receptor beta chains in this list originate from one sample, sequenced in a study of Ad26.COV2.S vaccination and SARS-CoV-2 variants. Treatment denoted: around 19 received Ad26.COV2.S at low or high dose, single or two shots; several received placebo; per-sample allocation not given. The samples date from day 63 after the first vaccine or placebo injection. The data were produced by immunoSEQ multiplex PCR, yet TCRdb's version contains in-frame clones alone and is incomplete. The data show 350,000 to 500,000 clones, approximately 90% seen once. Sequenced material: peripheral blood, taken in a trial of Ad26.COV2.S vaccine versus placebo. The receptor source for this set is a person aged 18-60 years who received the Ad26.COV2.S COVID-19 vaccine or a placebo.

The chain joins TRBV19 to TRBJ2-1; D might be TRBD1 (5 bases). This CDR3 comprises 14 residues. Germline CDR1 and CDR2: LNHDA and SQIVND (reference sequence). Trimming took 7 bases from V and 0 from J, leaving 10 bases between them. The CDR3 DNA follows: TGTGCCAGTAAGCGACAGACCTCCTACAATGAGCAGTTCTTC. Amino acid sequence: CASKRQTSYNEQFF.

The CDR3, as DNA: TGTGCCAGCAGTGGTGGCAGGGGGCGCGGCAATCAGCCCCAGCATTTT. It is translated as CASSGGRGRGNQPQHF. The chain is built from TRBV2 and TRBJ1-5, with 8 positions matching TRBD1. Germline loops: CDR1 SNHLY, CDR2 FYNNEI. The CDR3 contains 16 residues. The ends lost 4 bases at V and 2 bases at J; junction bases unmatched: 7.

The chain recombines TRBV6-5 with TRBJ1-3, with TRBD1 as a possible D gene (6 bases). The length of the CDR3 is 14 residues. V was clipped by 6 bases and J by 2 bases, with 11 bases between them. Germline V gives CDR1 MNHEY, CDR2 SVGAGI. The CDR3 DNA sequence: TGTGCCAGCAGCCAGACAGGCCCTGGAAACACCATATATTTT. Its translation is CASSQTGPGNTIYF.

The chain uses TRBV18 and TRBJ2-1, with TRBD2 identical over 12 bases. J gave up 9 bases and V 5 bases, and 17 bases lay outside the gene matches. The CDR3 runs 18 residues. From germline, CDR1 is KGHSH and CDR2 LQKENI. Here the CDR3 DNA reads TGTGCCAGCTCAACGAACAGCCTAGCGGGGGGGCGATTAAGTGAGCAGTTCTTC. Amino acid sequence: CASSTNSLAGGRLSEQFF.

The rearrangement joins TRBV28 to TRBJ1-1, with D possibly being TRBD1 (5 bases). Germline V gene lookup returns CDR1 MDHEN and CDR2 SYDVKM. V lost 3 bases to trimming and J lost 0 bases, with 11 bases between them. There are 15 residues in the CDR3. The CDR3 DNA reads TGTGCCAGCAGTTTCCGACAGCCGATGAACACTGAAGCTTTCTTT. Translation gives CASSFRQPMNTEAFF.

This chain links TRBV24-1 with TRBJ2-5; D not certain. The CDR3 runs 14 residues. With 4 bases removed from V and 4 bases from J, the gap between germline ends came to 12 bases. CDR1 KGHDR and CDR2 SFDVKD come from the germline V gene. The CDR3 protein is CATSDSPARETQYF. For the CDR3, the DNA is TGTGCCACCAGTGACAGCCCAGCTCGAGAGACCCAGTACTTC.

The rearrangement links TRBV12-3 or TRBV12-4 to TRBJ1-1; D remains unclear. V lost 2 bases and J lost 6, with 7 bases in between. The CDR3 is 12 residues long. The CDR3 loop is CASSLHVSEAFF. CDR3 sequence (DNA): TGTGCCAGCAGTTTACATGTATCTGAAGCTTTCTTT.

The gene calls are TRBV5-6 and TRBJ2-5; 7 bases map to TRBD1. CDR1 is SGHDT, CDR2 YYEEEE, per germline. This CDR3 has 15 residues. V shed 5 bases, J shed 2 bases, and the junction held 9 bases outside the gene matches. The CDR3 here is CASSQGQKYQETQYF. The DNA for the CDR3 is TGTGCCAGCAGTCAGGGACAGAAGTATCAAGAGACCCAGTACTTC. Looking up the rest from reference TRBV5-6 and TRBJ2-5 gives the full variable domain: DAGVTQSPTHLIKTRGQQVTLRCSPKSGHDTVSWYQQALGQGPQFIFQYYEEEERQRGNFPDRFSGHQFPNYSSELNVNALLLGDSALYLCASSQGQKYQETQYFGPGTRLLVL.

V usage is TRBV28 and J usage is TRBJ1-1, with a tentative D call TRBD1 (6 bases). The CDR3 has 15 residues. The germline V gene encodes CDR1 MDHEN and CDR2 SYDVKM. V lost 6 bases to trimming and J lost 5 bases, with 19 bases between them. The CDR3, as DNA: TGTGCCAGCAGCCGCCAGAGGGGGGGCTCGACTGAAGCTTTCTTT. It is translated as CASSRQRGGSTEAFF.

The chain combines TRBV2 with TRBJ2-2; D perhaps matches TRBD1 (5 bases). This CDR3 is 14 amino acids long. Trimming took 7 bases from V and 3 from J, leaving 12 bases between them. Germline CDR1 and CDR2: SNHLY and FYNNEI. The CDR3 reads CASKLDTDTGELFF. In nucleotides, the CDR3 is TGTGCCAGCAAACTGGACACCGACACCGGGGAGCTGTTTTTT. Supplemented by reference TRBV2 and TRBJ2-2, the full variable domain reads EPEVTQTPSHQVTQMGQEVILRCVPISNHLYFYWYRQILGQKVEFLVSFYNNEISEKSEIFDDQFSVERPDGSNFTLKIRSTKLEDSAMYFCASKLDTDTGELFFGEGSRLTVL.

The CDR3 sequence: CASSYSVRGNQPQHF. The CDR3 DNA is TGTGCCAGCAGTTACTCGGTAAGAGGCAATCAGCCCCAGCATTTT. The J gene is TRBJ1-5, the V gene TRBV6-5, with unresolved D. The CDR3 loop spans 15 amino acids. Germline CDR1 is MNHEY and CDR2 is SVGAGI. The V end was cut by 0 bases, the J end by 2 bases, with 8 bases between.

This chain uses TRBV19 with TRBJ2-7; maybe TRBD1 (6 bases). The CDR3 consists of 14 residues. V was pared by 5 bases and J by 7 bases, with 18 bases between. The germline V gene encodes CDR1 LNHDA and CDR2 SQIVND (reference sequence). The CDR3 region has the DNA TGTGCCAGTAGTTTATATTCTACCGGGACAGAGCAGTACTTC. Translating gives CASSLYSTGTEQYF.

The sample holds one count of this clone. This chain connects TRBV9 to TRBJ1-6, with TRBD1 matching over 7 bases. CDR3 length: 15 amino acids. Germline V CDR1 and CDR2: SGDLS, YYNGEE. The V and J ends lost 1 base and 6 bases, in that order; junction bases with no gene match: 4. DNA for the CDR3: TGTGCCAGCAGCGTAACGGGACAGCCTAATTCACCCCTCCACTTT. Its protein product is CASSVTGQPNSPLHF.

The rearrangement uses TRBV21-1 and TRBJ2-7. TRBV21-1 is marked as a pseudogene. The CDR3 has 14 amino acids. The CDR3 protein is CASSSAGPRTEQYF. DNA of the CDR3: TGTGCCAGCAGCAGCGCCGGACCGAGAACGGAGCAGTACTTC.

The J gene is TRBJ1-4, the V gene TRBV6-2 or TRBV6-3; TRBD1 is a possible D gene (6 bases). The CDR3 extends over 17 amino acids. The ends were cut back, 2 bases at V and 7 bases at J, with 20 bases in the middle. Per the germline V gene, CDR1 is MNHEY and CDR2 is SVGEGT. The CDR3: CASSYPGGAGQGEKLFF. CDR3 DNA sequence: TGTGCCAGCAGTTACCCCGGGGGGGCCGGCCAAGGTGAAAAACTGTTTTTT.

The V gene is TRBV6-5, the J gene TRBJ1-4; 8 bases align to TRBD1. The length of the CDR3 is 14 residues. The V and J ends lost 7 bases and 5 bases, in that order; junction bases with no gene match: 6. Per germline, CDR1 MNHEY and CDR2 SVGAGI. CDR3 sequence: CASNLWTGNEKLFF. The CDR3, as DNA: TGTGCCAGCAACCTATGGACAGGGAATGAAAAACTGTTTTTT.

V gene TRBV19 combines with J gene TRBJ1-1; 9 bases are a match to TRBD1. This CDR3 is built from 15 residues. The V gene end was trimmed by 6 bases and the J gene end by 0 bases; junction bases not matched to a gene: 5. The germline gives CDR1 LNHDA, CDR2 SQIVND (reference sequence). CDR3 sequence reads: CASRETGGLNTEAFF. CDR3 nucleotides: TGTGCCAGTAGGGAAACAGGGGGCTTGAACACTGAAGCTTTCTTT.

The chain is built from TRBV4-2 and TRBJ2-2; TRBD2 agrees at 7 bases. J was trimmed by 0 bases and V by 0 bases; bases with no gene match: 4. Germline-derived CDR1 and CDR2 are LGHNA and YNFKEQ. The CDR3 sequence is 17 residues long. The CDR3 nucleotides are TGTGCCAGCAGCCAAGATCTCGCGGGGGCGAACACCGGGGAGCTGTTTTTT. This sequence encodes CASSQDLAGANTGELFF.

The chain is built from TRBV7-3 and TRBJ2-3, with 9 bases fitting TRBD1. V lost 4 bases and J lost 3; bases outside the gene matches: 8. Germline lookup yields CDR1 SGHTA and CDR2 FQGTGA. The CDR3 contains 16 residues. The CDR3 DNA sequence: TGTGCCAGCAGCTCAGAACAGGGGGCTGGGACAGATACGCAGTATTTT. Translating it yields CASSSEQGAGTDTQYF. The whole variable domain, remainder taken from reference TRBV7-3 and TRBJ2-3, is GAGVSQTPSNKVTEKGKYVELRCDPISGHTALYWYRQSLGQGPEFLIYFQGTGAADDSGLPNDRFFAVRPEGSVSTLKIQRTERGDSAVYLCASSSEQGAGTDTQYFGPGTRLTVL.

The J gene is TRBJ2-5, the V gene TRBV5-1; 8 nucleotides match TRBD1. Losses at the gene ends were 5 bases for V and 0 bases for J; bases not matched to a gene: 12. Germline V gene sequence: CDR1 SGHRS, CDR2 YFSETQ. This CDR3 region has 17 residues. The DNA for the CDR3 is TGCGCCAGCAGAGGGGGGACAGGAGATATTTACCAAGAGACCCAGTACTTC. The encoded protein is CASRGGTGDIYQETQYF.

The V and J genes are TRBV18 and TRBJ1-4, with 7 bases that match TRBD1. The germline CDR1 and CDR2 sequences are KGHSH and LQKENI. The CDR3 sequence is 17 residues long. The junction had 12 bases not matched to a gene; V was cut back by 2 bases and J by 6 bases. The CDR3 spells CASSPETNRGSYEKLFF. In DNA, the CDR3 is TGTGCCAGCTCACCAGAAACCAACAGGGGAAGTTATGAAAAACTGTTTTTT.

The chain joins TRBV6-2 or TRBV6-3 to TRBJ2-3, with 10 bases fitting TRBD2. The germline gives CDR1 MNHEY, CDR2 SVGEGT. Unmatched junction bases numbered 12, after V lost 6 bases and J lost 6 bases. This CDR3 has 16 residues. The CDR3 DNA is TGTGCCAGCAGCTTATTCCAGCGGGGGGGCGTCGATACGCAGTATTTT. Its translation: CASSLFQRGGVDTQYF.

This chain joins TRBV30 and TRBJ1-6, with 7 bases fitting TRBD1. Germline CDR1 is GTSNPN and CDR2 is SVGIG (reference sequence). The CDR3 is 14 residues long. V was pared by 7 bases and J by 5 bases, with 8 bases of the junction left unmatched. The CDR3 sequence is CASTGTGDNSPLHF. CDR3 bases: TGTGCCTCGACGGGAACAGGGGATAATTCACCCCTCCACTTT.

The chain combines TRBV6-6 with TRBJ2-7; D possibly corresponds to TRBD2 (7 bases). V was cut by 2 bases and J by 9 bases, with 11 bases left in between. The CDR3 loop spans 12 amino acids. The germline gives CDR1 MNHNY, CDR2 SVGAGI (reference sequence). The DNA of the CDR3 is TGTGCCAGCAGTTACCGTGGGGGGGCGCAGTACTTC. This gives the protein CASSYRGGAQYF.

The rearrangement links TRBV4-2 to TRBJ1-6; maybe TRBD1 (6 bases). Germline lookup yields CDR1 LGHNA and CDR2 YNFKEQ. V was shortened by 1 base and J by 2 bases, with 15 bases between the two germline ends. The CDR3 covers 18 residues. The CDR3 nucleotides are TGTGCCAGCAGCCAAGTTAGGGGGGCAGGGACCTATAATTCACCCCTCCACTTT. Translation: CASSQVRGAGTYNSPLHF.